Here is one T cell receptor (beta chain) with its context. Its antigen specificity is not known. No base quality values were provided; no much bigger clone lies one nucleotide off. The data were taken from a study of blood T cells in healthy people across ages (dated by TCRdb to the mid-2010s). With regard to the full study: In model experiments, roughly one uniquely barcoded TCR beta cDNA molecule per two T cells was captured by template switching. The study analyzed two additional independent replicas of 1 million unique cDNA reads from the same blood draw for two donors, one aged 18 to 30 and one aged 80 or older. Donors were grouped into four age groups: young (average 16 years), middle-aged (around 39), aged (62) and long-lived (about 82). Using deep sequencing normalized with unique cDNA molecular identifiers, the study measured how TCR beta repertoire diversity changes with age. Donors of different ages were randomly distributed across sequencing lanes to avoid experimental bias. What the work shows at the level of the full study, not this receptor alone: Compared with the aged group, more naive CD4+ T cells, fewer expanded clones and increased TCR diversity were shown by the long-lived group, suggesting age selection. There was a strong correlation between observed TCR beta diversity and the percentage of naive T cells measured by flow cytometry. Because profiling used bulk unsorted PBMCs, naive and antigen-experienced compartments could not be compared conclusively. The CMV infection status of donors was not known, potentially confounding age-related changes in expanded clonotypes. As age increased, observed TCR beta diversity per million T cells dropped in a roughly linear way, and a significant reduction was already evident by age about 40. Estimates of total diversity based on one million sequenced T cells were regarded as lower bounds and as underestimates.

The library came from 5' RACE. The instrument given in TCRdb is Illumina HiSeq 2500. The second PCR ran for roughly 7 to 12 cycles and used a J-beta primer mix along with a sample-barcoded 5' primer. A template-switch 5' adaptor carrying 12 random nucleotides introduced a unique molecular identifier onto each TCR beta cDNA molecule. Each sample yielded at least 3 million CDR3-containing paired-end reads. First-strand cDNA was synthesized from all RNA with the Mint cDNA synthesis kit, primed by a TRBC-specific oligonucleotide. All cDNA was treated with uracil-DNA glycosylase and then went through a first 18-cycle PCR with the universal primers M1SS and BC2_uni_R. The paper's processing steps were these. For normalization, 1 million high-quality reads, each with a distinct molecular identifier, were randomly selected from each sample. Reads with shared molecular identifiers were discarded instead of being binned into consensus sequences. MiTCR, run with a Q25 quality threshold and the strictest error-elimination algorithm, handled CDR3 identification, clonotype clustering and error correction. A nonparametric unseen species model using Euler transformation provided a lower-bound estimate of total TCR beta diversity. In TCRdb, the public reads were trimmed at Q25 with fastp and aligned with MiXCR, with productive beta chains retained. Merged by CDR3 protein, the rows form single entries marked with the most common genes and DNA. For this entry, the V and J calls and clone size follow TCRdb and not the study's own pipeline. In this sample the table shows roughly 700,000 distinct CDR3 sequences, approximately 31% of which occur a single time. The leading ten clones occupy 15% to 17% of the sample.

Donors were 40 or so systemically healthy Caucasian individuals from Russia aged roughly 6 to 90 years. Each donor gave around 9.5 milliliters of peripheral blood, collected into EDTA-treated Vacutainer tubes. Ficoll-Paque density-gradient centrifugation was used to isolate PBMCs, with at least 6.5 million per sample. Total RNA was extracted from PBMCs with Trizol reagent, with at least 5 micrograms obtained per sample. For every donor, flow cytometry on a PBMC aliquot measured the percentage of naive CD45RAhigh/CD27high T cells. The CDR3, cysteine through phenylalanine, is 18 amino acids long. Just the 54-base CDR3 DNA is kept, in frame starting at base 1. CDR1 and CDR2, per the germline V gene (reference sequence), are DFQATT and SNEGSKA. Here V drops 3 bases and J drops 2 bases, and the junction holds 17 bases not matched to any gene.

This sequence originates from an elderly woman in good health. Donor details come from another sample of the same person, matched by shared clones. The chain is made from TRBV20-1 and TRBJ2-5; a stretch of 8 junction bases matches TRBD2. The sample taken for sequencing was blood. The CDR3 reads CSARARGVRRGVQETQYF. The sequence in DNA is TGCAGTGCTAGGGCCCGGGGAGTAAGGCGGGGGGTACAAGAGACCCAGTACTTC.